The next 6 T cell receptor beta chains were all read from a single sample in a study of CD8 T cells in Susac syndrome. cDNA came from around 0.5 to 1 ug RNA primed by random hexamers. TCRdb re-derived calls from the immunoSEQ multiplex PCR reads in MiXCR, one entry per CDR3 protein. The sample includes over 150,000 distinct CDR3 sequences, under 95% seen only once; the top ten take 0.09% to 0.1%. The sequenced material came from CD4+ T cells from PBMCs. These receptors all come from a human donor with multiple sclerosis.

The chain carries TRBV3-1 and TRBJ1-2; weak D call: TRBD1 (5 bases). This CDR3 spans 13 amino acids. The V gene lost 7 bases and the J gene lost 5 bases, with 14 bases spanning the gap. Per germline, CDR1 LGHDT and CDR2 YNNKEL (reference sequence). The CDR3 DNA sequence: TGTGCCAGCACCCCGGGGGGGTCTTATGGCTACACCTTC. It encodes CASTPGGSYGYTF.

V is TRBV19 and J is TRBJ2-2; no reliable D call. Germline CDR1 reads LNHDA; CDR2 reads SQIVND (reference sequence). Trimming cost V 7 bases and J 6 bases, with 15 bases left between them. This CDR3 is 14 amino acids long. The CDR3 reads CASTPAQASGELFF. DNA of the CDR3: TGTGCCAGTACCCCAGCTCAAGCGTCCGGGGAGCTGTTTTTT.

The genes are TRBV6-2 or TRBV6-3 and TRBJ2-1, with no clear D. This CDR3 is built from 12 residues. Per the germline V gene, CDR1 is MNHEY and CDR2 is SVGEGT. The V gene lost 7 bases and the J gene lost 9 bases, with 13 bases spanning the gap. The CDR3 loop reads CASTLPYGEQFF. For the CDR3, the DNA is TGTGCCAGCACCCTGCCATACGGTGAGCAGTTCTTC.

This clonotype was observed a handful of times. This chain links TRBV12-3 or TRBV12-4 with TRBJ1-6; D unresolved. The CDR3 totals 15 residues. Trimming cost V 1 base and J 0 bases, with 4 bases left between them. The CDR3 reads CASSLGGSYNSPLHF. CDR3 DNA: TGTGCCAGCAGTTTAGGGGGCTCCTATAATTCACCCCTCCACTTT.

CDR3 sequence (DNA): TGCAGTGCTAGAGAGGGGCAGGGAATCTTTCAGTACTTC. This codes for CSAREGQGIFQYF. J is TRBJ2-7 and V is TRBV20-1; D is perhaps TRBD1 (5 bases). The CDR3 is 13 residues long. Germline V gene sequence: CDR1 DFQATT, CDR2 SNEGSKA (reference sequence). Trimming took 0 bases from V and 10 from J, leaving 16 bases between them.

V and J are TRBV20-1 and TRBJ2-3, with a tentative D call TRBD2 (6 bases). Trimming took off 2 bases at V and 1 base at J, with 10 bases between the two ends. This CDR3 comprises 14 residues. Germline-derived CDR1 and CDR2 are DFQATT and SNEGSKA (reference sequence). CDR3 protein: CSARSGRGTDTQYF. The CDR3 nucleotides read TGCAGTGCTAGAAGCGGGCGTGGCACAGATACGCAGTATTTT.